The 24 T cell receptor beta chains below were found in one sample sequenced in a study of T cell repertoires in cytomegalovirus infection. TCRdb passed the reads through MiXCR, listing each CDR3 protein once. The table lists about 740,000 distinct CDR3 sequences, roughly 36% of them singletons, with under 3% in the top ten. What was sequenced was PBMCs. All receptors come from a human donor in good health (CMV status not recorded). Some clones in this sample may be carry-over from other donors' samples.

The CDR3 DNA reads TGTGCCAGTAGTATAGAGAGATTTAACACTGAAGCTTTCTTT. It codes for CASSIERFNTEAFF. The chain has TRBV19 and TRBJ1-1, with D uncertain. V was cut by 0 bases and J by 2 bases, with 7 bases left in between. Germline assignment: CDR1 LNHDA and CDR2 SQIVND (reference sequence). The CDR3 extends over 14 amino acids.

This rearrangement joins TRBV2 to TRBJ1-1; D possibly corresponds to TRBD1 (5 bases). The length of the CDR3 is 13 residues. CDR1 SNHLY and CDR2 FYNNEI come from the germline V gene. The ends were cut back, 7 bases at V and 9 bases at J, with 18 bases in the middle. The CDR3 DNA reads TGTGCCAGCATGCCGGGACGGATAACAAAAGCTTTCTTT. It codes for CASMPGRITKAFF.

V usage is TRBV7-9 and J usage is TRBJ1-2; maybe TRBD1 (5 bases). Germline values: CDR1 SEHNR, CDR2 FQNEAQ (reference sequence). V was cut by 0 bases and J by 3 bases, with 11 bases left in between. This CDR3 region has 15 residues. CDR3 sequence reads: CASSLATAGYYGYTF. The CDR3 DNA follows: TGTGCCAGCAGCTTAGCGACAGCTGGTTACTATGGCTACACCTTC.

In DNA form, the CDR3 reads TGTGCCAGCAGTACGATCCATCAGCCCCAGCATTTT. The encoded protein is CASSTIHQPQHF. This chain connects TRBV28 to TRBJ1-5; D gene ambiguous. The germline V gene has CDR1 MDHEN and CDR2 SYDVKM. The CDR3 is 12 amino acids. V was pared by 5 bases and J by 5 bases, with 7 bases between.

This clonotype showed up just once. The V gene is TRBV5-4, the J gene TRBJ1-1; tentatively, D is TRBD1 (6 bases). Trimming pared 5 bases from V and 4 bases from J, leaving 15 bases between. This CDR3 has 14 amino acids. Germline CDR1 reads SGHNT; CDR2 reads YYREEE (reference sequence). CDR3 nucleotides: TGTGCCAGCAGTCTCGAGAAAGGGGGCACTGAAGCTTTCTTT. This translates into CASSLEKGGTEAFF.

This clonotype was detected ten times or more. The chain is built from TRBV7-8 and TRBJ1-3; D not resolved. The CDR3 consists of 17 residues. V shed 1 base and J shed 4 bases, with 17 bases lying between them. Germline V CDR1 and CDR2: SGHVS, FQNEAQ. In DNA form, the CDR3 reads TGTGCCAGCAGCTTAGAAAGACCTTACAAACTCGGAAACACCATATATTTT. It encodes CASSLERPYKLGNTIYF.

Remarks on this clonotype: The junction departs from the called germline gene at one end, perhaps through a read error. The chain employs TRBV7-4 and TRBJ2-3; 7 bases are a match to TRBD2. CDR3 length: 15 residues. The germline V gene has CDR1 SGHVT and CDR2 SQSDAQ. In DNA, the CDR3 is TGTGCCAGAAGCTCCGGGGACTACAGCACAGATACGCAGTATTTT. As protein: CARSSGDYSTDTQYF.

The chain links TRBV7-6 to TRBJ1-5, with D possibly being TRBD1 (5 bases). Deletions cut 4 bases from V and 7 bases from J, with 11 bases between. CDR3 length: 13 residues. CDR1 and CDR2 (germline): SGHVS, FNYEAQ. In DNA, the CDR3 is TGTGCCAGCAGCTGGGGTGAGGGGCAGCCCCAGCATTTT. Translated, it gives CASSWGEGQPQHF.

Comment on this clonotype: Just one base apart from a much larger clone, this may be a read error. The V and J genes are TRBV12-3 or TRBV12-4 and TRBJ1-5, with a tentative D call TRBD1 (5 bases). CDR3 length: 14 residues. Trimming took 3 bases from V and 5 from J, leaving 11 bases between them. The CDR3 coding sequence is TGTGCCAGCAGTTTTTTGGGGCGCCATCAGCCCCAGCATTTT. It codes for CASSFLGRHQPQHF.

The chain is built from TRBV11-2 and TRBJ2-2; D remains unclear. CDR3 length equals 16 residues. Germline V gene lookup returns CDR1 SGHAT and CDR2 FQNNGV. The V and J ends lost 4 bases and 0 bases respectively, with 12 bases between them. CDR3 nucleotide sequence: TGTGCCAGCAGCTCCCCGTCTCGGGCGAACACCGGGGAGCTGTTTTTT. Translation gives CASSSPSRANTGELFF.

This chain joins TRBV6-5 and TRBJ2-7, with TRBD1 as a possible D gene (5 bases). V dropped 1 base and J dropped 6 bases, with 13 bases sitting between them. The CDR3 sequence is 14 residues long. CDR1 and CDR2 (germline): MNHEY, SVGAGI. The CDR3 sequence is CASSYLEGVGEQYF. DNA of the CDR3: TGTGCCAGCAGTTACTTGGAAGGGGTTGGCGAGCAGTACTTC.

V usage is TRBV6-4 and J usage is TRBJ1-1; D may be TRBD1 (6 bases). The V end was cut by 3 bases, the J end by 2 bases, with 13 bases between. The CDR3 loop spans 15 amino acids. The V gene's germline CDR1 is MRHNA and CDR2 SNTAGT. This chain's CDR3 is CASSEVGGLNTEAFF. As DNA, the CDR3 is TGTGCCAGCAGTGAAGTTGGGGGGCTAAACACTGAAGCTTTCTTT.

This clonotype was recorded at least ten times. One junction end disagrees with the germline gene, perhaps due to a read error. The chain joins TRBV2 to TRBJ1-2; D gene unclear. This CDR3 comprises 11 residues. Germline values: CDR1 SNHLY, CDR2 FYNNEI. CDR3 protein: CASSVSWTRVF. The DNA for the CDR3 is TGTGCCAGCAGTGTTTCATGGACGCGCGTCTTC.

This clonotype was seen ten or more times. CDR3 residues: CASSPGLLYGYTF. DNA for the CDR3: TGTGCCAGCAGCCCCGGGCTCCTCTATGGCTACACCTTC. The rearrangement links TRBV6-2 or TRBV6-3 to TRBJ1-2; no clear D. The CDR3 runs 13 residues. Germline V CDR1 and CDR2: MNHEY, SVGEGT. Deletions cut 6 bases from V and 4 bases from J, with 12 bases between.

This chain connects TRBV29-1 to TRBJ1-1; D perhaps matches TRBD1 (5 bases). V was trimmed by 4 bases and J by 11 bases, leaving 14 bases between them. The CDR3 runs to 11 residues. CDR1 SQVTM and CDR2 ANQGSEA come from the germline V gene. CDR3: CSVGLGLWAFF. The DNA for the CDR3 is TGCAGCGTTGGATTGGGACTATGGGCTTTCTTT.

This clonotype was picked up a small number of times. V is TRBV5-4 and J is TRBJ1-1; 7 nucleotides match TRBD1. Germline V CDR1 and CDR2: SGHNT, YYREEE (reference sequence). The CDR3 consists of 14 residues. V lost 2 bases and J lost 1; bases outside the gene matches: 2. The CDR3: CASSLKGANTEAFF. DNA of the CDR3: TGTGCCAGCAGCTTAAAGGGGGCGAACACTGAAGCTTTCTTT.

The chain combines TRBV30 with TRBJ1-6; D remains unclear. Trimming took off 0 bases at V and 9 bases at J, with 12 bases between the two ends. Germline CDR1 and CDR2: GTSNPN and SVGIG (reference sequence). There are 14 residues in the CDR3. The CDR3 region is CAWSVPGRISPLHF. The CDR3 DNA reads TGTGCCTGGAGTGTACCCGGACGTATTTCACCCCTCCACTTT.

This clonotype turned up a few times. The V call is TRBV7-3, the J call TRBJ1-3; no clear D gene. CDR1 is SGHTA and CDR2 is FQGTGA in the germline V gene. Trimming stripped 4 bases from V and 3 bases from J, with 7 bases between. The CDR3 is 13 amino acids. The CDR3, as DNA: TGTGCCAGCAGCTCACGGGATGGAAACACCATATATTTT. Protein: CASSSRDGNTIYF.

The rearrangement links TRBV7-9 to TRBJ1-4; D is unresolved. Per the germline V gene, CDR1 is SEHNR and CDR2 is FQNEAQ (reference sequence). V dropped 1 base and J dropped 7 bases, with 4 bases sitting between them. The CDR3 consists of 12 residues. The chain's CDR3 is CASSLVFEKLFF. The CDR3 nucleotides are TGTGCCAGCAGCTTAGTCTTTGAAAAACTGTTTTTT.

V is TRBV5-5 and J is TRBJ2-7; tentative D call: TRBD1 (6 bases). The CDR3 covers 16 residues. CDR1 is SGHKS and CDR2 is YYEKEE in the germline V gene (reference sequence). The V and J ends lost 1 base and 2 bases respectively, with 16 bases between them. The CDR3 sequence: CASSLSGTLRTYEQYF. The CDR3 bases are TGTGCCAGCAGCTTGTCCGGGACACTGCGGACCTACGAGCAGTACTTC.

This chain's CDR3 is CASSLFGRGEQFF. Here the CDR3 DNA reads TGTGCCAGCAGTTTATTCGGGCGAGGGGAGCAGTTCTTC. The chain has TRBV27 and TRBJ2-1, with D maybe TRBD2 (5 bases). The CDR3 is made up of 13 amino acids. Germline loops: CDR1 MNHEY, CDR2 SMNVEV (reference sequence). Trimming shortened V by 1 base and J by 10 bases, and 11 bases separated the two germline ends.

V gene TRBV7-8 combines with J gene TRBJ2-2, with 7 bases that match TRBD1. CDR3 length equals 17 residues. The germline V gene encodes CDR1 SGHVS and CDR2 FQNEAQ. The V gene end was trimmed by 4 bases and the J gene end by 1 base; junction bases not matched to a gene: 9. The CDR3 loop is CASSSRPGQKNTGELFF. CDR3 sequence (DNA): TGTGCCAGCAGCTCCCGACCGGGACAGAAGAACACCGGGGAGCTGTTTTTT. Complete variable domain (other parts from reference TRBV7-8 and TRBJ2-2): GAGVSQSPRYKVAKRGQDVALRCDPISGHVSLFWYQQALGQGPEFLTYFQNEAQLDKSGLPSDRFFAERPEGSVSTLKIQRTQQEDSAVYLCASSSRPGQKNTGELFFGEGSRLTVL.

DNA for the CDR3: TGTGCCAGCAGCCAAGTTCCGACAGGGGGAGAGGGGAACACTGAAGCTTTCTTT. Amino acids: CASSQVPTGGEGNTEAFF. The rearrangement links TRBV4-2 to TRBJ1-1, with 9 bases identical to TRBD1. Germline-derived CDR1 and CDR2 are LGHNA and YNFKEQ. This CDR3 has 18 amino acids. J was trimmed by 1 base and V by 1 base; bases with no gene match: 10.

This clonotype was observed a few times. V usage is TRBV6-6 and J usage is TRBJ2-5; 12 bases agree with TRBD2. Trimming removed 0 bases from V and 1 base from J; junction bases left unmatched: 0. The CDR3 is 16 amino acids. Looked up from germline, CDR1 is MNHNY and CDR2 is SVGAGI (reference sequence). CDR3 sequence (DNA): TGTGCCAGCAGTTACTCACTAGCGGGGGGCCAAGAGACCCAGTACTTC. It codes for CASSYSLAGGQETQYF.